This TCR beta chain came from a study of shared clonotypes between healthy human individuals. Authors' processing steps: There were no quality scores in the junction-only immunoSEQ sequences, so filtering differed. This table comes from immunoSEQ multiplex PCR, and its TCRdb copy is limited to in-frame clones, with some not included. The DNA gave D and trimming, while V, J and clone size come from that table. The repertoire consists of about 480,000 clones, with 75% to 80% occurring once and the leading ten covering around an eighth. All donors were healthy HIV-negative adults lacking recent acute infections or vaccinations. The donors were all Caucasian adults (living in Nashville, Tennessee). Unsorted samples, those not sorted, used 84 million or so PBMCs for genomic DNA. The TCR sequence derives from a woman aged 40 to 50 in good health. Some clones in this sample may be carry-over from other donors' samples. The specimen sequenced was PBMCs.

The CDR3 sequence: CASSLVVGGRAGNEQFF. The CDR3 DNA sequence: TGCGCCAGCAGCTTGGTCGTTGGGGGGAGGGCCGGAAATGAGCAGTTCTTC. The chain links TRBV5-1 to TRBJ2-1; 7 bases fit TRBD2. This CDR3 is 17 amino acids long. J was trimmed by 7 bases and V by 0 bases; bases with no gene match: 13. Germline CDR1 SGHRS, CDR2 YFSETQ.